Listed below are T cell receptor beta chains from one sample, sequenced in a study of blood T cells in healthy people across ages. TCRdb independently ran MiXCR on the 5' RACE reads; one entry per CDR3 protein. The top ten hold roughly 40% of the sample, which has over 700,000 distinct CDR3 sequences, about 53% seen once. Sequenced: blood. Receptors originate from an elderly man in good health. CDR3s include the opening cysteine and the closing phenylalanine or tryptophan. Each record gives: CDR3 protein, CDR3 DNA, V gene, J gene, D gene, CDR3 length, clone size. The D gene is left open where the match is weak. Size is omitted from some rows. Given values are once, few, many or a class for expanded clones.

CDR3aa: CAISEVRIGNEQFF
CDR3nt: TGTGCCATCAGTGAAGTCCGAATAGGCAATGAGCAGTTCTTC
v_gene: TRBV10-3
j_gene: TRBJ2-1
d_gene: .
len: 14
abundance: .

CDR3aa: CASQPRLASANVLTF
CDR3nt: TGTGCCAGCCAGCCCCGACTAGCATCCGCCAACGTCCTGACTTTC
v_gene: TRBV5-6
j_gene: TRBJ2-6
d_gene: TRBD2
len: 15
abundance: once

CDR3aa: CASSLIRAGNEQFF
CDR3nt: TGTGCCAGCAGCTTAATCAGGGCGGGGAATGAGCAGTTCTTC
v_gene: TRBV7-9
j_gene: TRBJ2-1
d_gene: .
len: 14
abundance: .

CDR3aa: CSARDRRRNTEAFF
CDR3nt: TGCAGTGCTAGAGATCGACGGAGGAACACTGAAGCTTTCTTT
v_gene: TRBV20-1
j_gene: TRBJ1-1
d_gene: .
len: 14
abundance: few

CDR3aa: CASSHRAGVHRYAYF
CDR3nt: TGTGCCAGCAGCCACAGAGCGGGAGTACACAGATACGCGTATTTT
v_gene: TRBV14
j_gene: TRBJ2-3
d_gene: TRBD2
len: 15
abundance: few

CDR3aa: CATSTPKRQGYTF
CDR3nt: TGTGCCACCAGCACCCCCAAACGGCAGGGCTACACCTTC
v_gene: TRBV15
j_gene: TRBJ1-2
d_gene: .
len: 13
abundance: .

CDR3aa: CASSMEGNEQFF
CDR3nt: TGTGCCAGCAGTATGGAGGGGAATGAGCAGTTCTTC
v_gene: TRBV7-3
j_gene: TRBJ2-1
d_gene: .
len: 12
abundance: few

CDR3aa: CASSVEGQADQPQHF
CDR3nt: TGTGCCAGCAGCGTAGAGGGACAGGCTGATCAGCCCCAGCATTTT
v_gene: TRBV9
j_gene: TRBJ1-5
d_gene: TRBD1
len: 15
abundance: .

CDR3aa: CSARDIASGTNYNEQFF
CDR3nt: TGCAGTGCTAGAGATATCGCTAGCGGGACTAACTACAATGAGCAGTTCTTC
v_gene: TRBV20-1
j_gene: TRBJ2-1
d_gene: TRBD2
len: 17
abundance: .

CDR3aa: CASSAGRGDMNTEAFF
CDR3nt: TGTGCCAGCAGTGCTGGGAGGGGGGACATGAACACTGAAGCTTTCTTT
v_gene: TRBV6-1
j_gene: TRBJ1-1
d_gene: .
len: 16
abundance: few

CDR3aa: CASSADRGPSGANVLTF
CDR3nt: TGTGCCAGCAGCGCGGACAGGGGGCCCTCTGGGGCCAACGTCCTGACTTTC
v_gene: TRBV13
j_gene: TRBJ2-6
d_gene: TRBD1
len: 17
abundance: .

CDR3aa: CSVSPHGGAIGYTF
CDR3nt: TGCAGTGTTTCGCCCCACGGAGGGGCCATTGGCTACACCTTC
v_gene: TRBV20-1
j_gene: TRBJ1-2
d_gene: .
len: 14
abundance: .

CDR3aa: CASSFGTSGTDTQYF
CDR3nt: TGTGCCAGCAGCTTTGGGACTAGCGGCACAGATACGCAGTATTTT
v_gene: TRBV7-2
j_gene: TRBJ2-3
d_gene: TRBD2
len: 15
abundance: .

CDR3aa: CASSLEPVGRQFF
CDR3nt: TGTGCCAGCAGCTTAGAACCCGTGGGGCGGCAGTTCTTC
v_gene: TRBV7-3
j_gene: TRBJ2-1
d_gene: .
len: 13
abundance: .

CDR3aa: CSGAGGTDTQYF
CDR3nt: TGCAGCGGGGCGGGAGGCACAGATACGCAGTATTTT
v_gene: TRBV20-1
j_gene: TRBJ2-3
d_gene: TRBD2
len: 12
abundance: .

CDR3aa: CSVRQTGPGELFF
CDR3nt: TGCAGCGTTCGCCAGACAGGGCCCGGGGAGCTGTTTTTT
v_gene: TRBV29-1
j_gene: TRBJ2-2
d_gene: TRBD1
len: 13
abundance: .

CDR3aa: CASSPRPVYGYTF
CDR3nt: TGTGCCAGCAGCCCTAGACCGGTCTATGGCTACACCTTC
v_gene: TRBV11-2
j_gene: TRBJ1-2
d_gene: .
len: 13
abundance: few

CDR3aa: CASSGQPSGANVLTF
CDR3nt: TGTGCCAGCTCAGGTCAGCCCTCTGGGGCCAACGTCCTGACTTTC
v_gene: TRBV18
j_gene: TRBJ2-6
d_gene: .
len: 15
abundance: .

CDR3aa: CASTYNSPLHF
CDR3nt: TGTGCCAGCACCTACAATTCACCCCTCCACTTT
v_gene: TRBV28
j_gene: TRBJ1-6
d_gene: .
len: 11
abundance: .

CDR3aa: CASSVRQGSETQYF
CDR3nt: TGTGCCAGCAGTGTGCGACAGGGGTCAGAGACCCAGTACTTC
v_gene: TRBV12-3/TRBV12-4
j_gene: TRBJ2-5
d_gene: TRBD1
len: 14
abundance: .

CDR3aa: CASSLGGSGREVPEPQYF
CDR3nt: TGTGCCAGCAGCTTAGGAGGTTCGGGGCGGGAGGTTCCTGAGCCCCAGTACTTC
v_gene: TRBV7-8
j_gene: TRBJ2-5
d_gene: TRBD2
len: 18
abundance: few

CDR3aa: CASTTARQGVEKLFF
CDR3nt: TGTGCCAGCACCACCGCGAGGCAGGGGGTTGAAAAACTGTTTTTT
v_gene: TRBV12-3/TRBV12-4
j_gene: TRBJ1-4
d_gene: TRBD1
len: 15
abundance: few

CDR3aa: CATSRGDSRQANEKLFF
CDR3nt: TGTGCCACCAGCAGAGGGGACAGCCGGCAAGCTAATGAAAAACTGTTTTTT
v_gene: TRBV15
j_gene: TRBJ1-4
d_gene: TRBD1
len: 17
abundance: .

CDR3aa: CASSPGLDIFPYQYF
CDR3nt: TGTGCCAGCTCACCAGGGCTGGACATTTTCCCCTATCAGTACTTC
v_gene: TRBV18
j_gene: TRBJ2-4
d_gene: .
len: 15
abundance: .

CDR3aa: CASSVEGYQPQHF
CDR3nt: TGTGCCAGCAGCGTAGAGGGCTACCAGCCCCAGCATTTT
v_gene: TRBV9
j_gene: TRBJ1-5
d_gene: .
len: 13
abundance: .

CDR3aa: CATSDETAWGETQYF
CDR3nt: TGTGCCACCAGTGACGAAACTGCTTGGGGAGAGACCCAGTACTTC
v_gene: TRBV24-1
j_gene: TRBJ2-5
d_gene: .
len: 15
abundance: .

CDR3aa: CASSTGRETQYF
CDR3nt: TGTGCCAGCAGTACAGGGCGGGAGACCCAGTACTTC
v_gene: TRBV6-2/TRBV6-3
j_gene: TRBJ2-5
d_gene: .
len: 12
abundance: .

CDR3aa: CASSKRGDGYEQYF
CDR3nt: TGTGCCAGCAGCAAGCGGGGAGATGGCTACGAGCAGTACTTC
v_gene: TRBV12-3/TRBV12-4
j_gene: TRBJ2-7
d_gene: TRBD2
len: 14
abundance: .

CDR3aa: CASTPGLATATQYF
CDR3nt: TGTGCCAGCACCCCCGGACTAGCGACGGCGACCCAGTACTTC
v_gene: TRBV6-5
j_gene: TRBJ2-5
d_gene: TRBD2
len: 14
abundance: .

CDR3aa: CASRRRTGEGNQPQHF
CDR3nt: TGTGCCAGCAGACGAAGGACGGGGGAGGGCAATCAGCCCCAGCATTTT
v_gene: TRBV27
j_gene: TRBJ1-5
d_gene: .
len: 16
abundance: few

CDR3aa: CASARDRGYEQYF
CDR3nt: TGTGCCAGCGCCCGGGACAGGGGCTACGAGCAGTACTTC
v_gene: TRBV7-3
j_gene: TRBJ2-7
d_gene: TRBD1
len: 13
abundance: .

CDR3aa: CASKGVTAVSYEQYF
CDR3nt: TGTGCCAGCAAGGGGGTGACAGCGGTTTCCTACGAGCAGTACTTC
v_gene: TRBV7-9
j_gene: TRBJ2-7
d_gene: .
len: 15
abundance: once

CDR3aa: CASSGLDVQFF
CDR3nt: TGTGCCAGCAGTGGACTAGACGTGCAGTTCTTC
v_gene: TRBV25-1
j_gene: TRBJ2-1
d_gene: .
len: 11
abundance: .

CDR3aa: CANTRDRGPTDTQYF
CDR3nt: TGTGCCAACACCCGGGACAGGGGGCCGACAGATACGCAGTATTTT
v_gene: TRBV12-3/TRBV12-4
j_gene: TRBJ2-3
d_gene: TRBD1
len: 15
abundance: .

CDR3aa: CATATGEGYGYTF
CDR3nt: TGTGCCACCGCGACGGGGGAGGGCTATGGCTACACCTTC
v_gene: TRBV18
j_gene: TRBJ1-2
d_gene: .
len: 13
abundance: .

CDR3aa: CASSLGQGANNEQFF
CDR3nt: TGTGCCAGCAGTCTGGGACAGGGGGCGAACAATGAGCAGTTCTTC
v_gene: TRBV2
j_gene: TRBJ2-1
d_gene: TRBD1
len: 15
abundance: .

CDR3aa: CASSPPAGGPYGYTF
CDR3nt: TGTGCCAGCTCACCGCCGGCGGGGGGCCCCTATGGCTACACCTTC
v_gene: TRBV18
j_gene: TRBJ1-2
d_gene: .
len: 15
abundance: few

CDR3aa: CASSQEKRGTYEQFF
CDR3nt: TGTGCCAGCAGCCAAGAAAAGCGGGGCACGTATGAGCAGTTCTTC
v_gene: TRBV4-2
j_gene: TRBJ2-1
d_gene: TRBD2
len: 15
abundance: few

CDR3aa: CASSLVPSTDMQYF
CDR3nt: TGCGCCAGCAGCTTGGTTCCTAGCACAGATATGCAGTATTTT
v_gene: TRBV5-1
j_gene: TRBJ2-3
d_gene: .
len: 14
abundance: once

CDR3aa: CASSPPPGQMSQYF
CDR3nt: TGTGCCAGCAGCCCGCCCCCGGGACAGATGTCCCAGTACTTC
v_gene: TRBV7-2
j_gene: TRBJ2-5
d_gene: TRBD1
len: 14
abundance: .

CDR3aa: CASTPGANRELSYEQYF
CDR3nt: TGTGCCAGCACCCCCGGCGCGAATCGGGAGCTTTCCTACGAGCAGTACTTC
v_gene: TRBV9
j_gene: TRBJ2-7
d_gene: .
len: 17
abundance: .

CDR3aa: CSVLAGGTHEQFF
CDR3nt: TGCAGCGTTCTAGCGGGAGGGACGCATGAGCAGTTCTTC
v_gene: TRBV29-1
j_gene: TRBJ2-1
d_gene: TRBD2
len: 13
abundance: .

CDR3aa: CAWTRQSEQYF
CDR3nt: TGTGCCTGGACCCGGCAATCCGAGCAGTACTTC
v_gene: TRBV30
j_gene: TRBJ2-7
d_gene: .
len: 11
abundance: .

CDR3aa: CASSGDGLRQFF
CDR3nt: TGTGCCAGCAGCGGAGACGGACTCAGGCAGTTCTTC
v_gene: TRBV7-9
j_gene: TRBJ2-1
d_gene: .
len: 12
abundance: .

CDR3aa: CASSLGASGAGGRNEQFF
CDR3nt: TGTGCCAGCAGCTTAGGCGCTTCGGGGGCGGGAGGACGCAATGAGCAGTTCTTC
v_gene: TRBV7-8
j_gene: TRBJ2-1
d_gene: TRBD2
len: 18
abundance: .

CDR3aa: CASSHLGQGAETQYF
CDR3nt: TGTGCCAGCAGCCATCTTGGACAGGGGGCAGAGACCCAGTACTTC
v_gene: TRBV3-1
j_gene: TRBJ2-5
d_gene: TRBD1
len: 15
abundance: few

CDR3aa: CASSWGSGRSPGANVLTF
CDR3nt: TGCGCCAGCAGCTGGGGGAGCGGGAGAAGTCCTGGGGCCAACGTCCTGACTTTC
v_gene: TRBV5-1
j_gene: TRBJ2-6
d_gene: TRBD2
len: 18
abundance: .

CDR3aa: CASSPTSGGGYNEQYF
CDR3nt: TGCGCCAGCAGCCCTACTAGCGGGGGAGGCTACAATGAGCAGTACTTC
v_gene: TRBV5-1
j_gene: TRBJ2-7
d_gene: TRBD2
len: 16
abundance: .

CDR3aa: CASSALSGAEAFF
CDR3nt: TGCGCCAGCAGCGCCTTATCGGGAGCTGAAGCTTTCTTT
v_gene: TRBV5-1
j_gene: TRBJ1-1
d_gene: .
len: 13
abundance: .

CDR3aa: CSARIQDRGDGYTF
CDR3nt: TGCAGTGCTAGAATCCAGGACAGGGGGGATGGCTACACCTTC
v_gene: TRBV20-1
j_gene: TRBJ1-2
d_gene: TRBD1
len: 14
abundance: .

CDR3aa: CASSQERVGYGHTF
CDR3nt: TGTGCCAGCAGCCAAGAGCGGGTTGGCTATGGCCACACCTTC
v_gene: TRBV11-2
j_gene: TRBJ1-2
d_gene: .
len: 14
abundance: .

CDR3aa: CASSLRTSGGINEQFF
CDR3nt: TGTGCCAGCAGCTTGCGGACTAGCGGGGGGATCAATGAGCAGTTCTTC
v_gene: TRBV5-8
j_gene: TRBJ2-1
d_gene: TRBD2
len: 16
abundance: .

CDR3aa: CASSRGDRGTGETQYF
CDR3nt: TGTGCCAGCAGTCGTGGAGACAGGGGTACTGGGGAGACCCAGTACTTC
v_gene: TRBV2
j_gene: TRBJ2-5
d_gene: TRBD1
len: 16
abundance: many

CDR3aa: CSATGTGLSYEQYF
CDR3nt: TGCAGCGCGACCGGGACAGGGCTATCCTACGAGCAGTACTTC
v_gene: TRBV20-1
j_gene: TRBJ2-7
d_gene: TRBD1
len: 14
abundance: few

CDR3aa: CASSEVIRDSPLHF
CDR3nt: TGTGCCAGCAGTGAAGTAATAAGGGATTCACCCCTCCACTTT
v_gene: TRBV6-1
j_gene: TRBJ1-6
d_gene: .
len: 14
abundance: .

CDR3aa: CASSSSGLAGGGNEQFF
CDR3nt: TGTGCCAGCAGTTCTTCCGGGTTAGCGGGAGGTGGGAATGAGCAGTTCTTC
v_gene: TRBV28
j_gene: TRBJ2-1
d_gene: TRBD2
len: 17
abundance: .